The rows below give T cell receptor beta chains drawn from one sample of a study of OX40 agonist ivuxolimab in advanced cancers. The data were produced by immunoSEQ multiplex PCR, yet TCRdb's version contains in-frame clones alone and is incomplete. The sample has around 150,000 clones, 93% seen once; the top ten hold approximately 0.93%. The input for sequencing was CD4+ or CD8+ T cells sorted from blood, taken in a trial of the OX40 agonist ivuxolimab. The receptors originated from an adult with an advanced solid tumor such as melanoma, head and neck, liver or kidney cancer. Both conserved end residues are part of each CDR3. A D gene is named only where the DNA matches it firmly. Not every row has a clone size; where given, it reads once, few, many or a size class.

J	D	V	size	CDR3	DNA
TRBJ1-1	TRBD1	TRBV12-5	-	CASGPARKGAVDTEAFF	TGTGCTAGTGGTCCAGCCCGGAAGGGGGCTGTGGACACTGAAGCTTTCTTT
TRBJ1-4	-	TRBV29-1	-	CSVGPNNEKLFF	TGCAGCGTTGGACCGAATAATGAAAAACTGTTTTTT
TRBJ2-7	-	TRBV30	-	CAWGDTSYEQYF	TGTGCCTGGGGGGACACATCCTACGAGCAGTACTTC
TRBJ2-3	-	TRBV9	-	CASSVGPTPPDTQYF	TGTGCCAGCAGCGTAGGGCCCACCCCGCCGGATACGCAGTATTTT
TRBJ2-5	-	TRBV7-9	-	CASSPQETQYF	TGTGCCAGCAGCCCCCAAGAGACCCAGTACTTC
TRBJ2-1	TRBD2	TRBV2	-	CASSETSGRYNEQFF	TGTGCCAGCAGTGAGACTAGCGGGAGATACAATGAGCAGTTCTTC
TRBJ2-1	TRBD1	TRBV11-2	-	CASRSIGSRGHHEQFF	TGTGCCAGCAGATCTATCGGCTCCAGGGGGCATCATGAGCAGTTCTTC
TRBJ2-7	-	TRBV5-1	once	CASSATGSNTYEQYF	TGCGCCAGCAGCGCCACAGGGTCTAATACCTACGAGCAGTACTTC
TRBJ2-5	TRBD2	TRBV7-6	-	CASSLNSGRAAQETQYF	TGTGCCAGCAGCCTGAATAGCGGGAGGGCGGCCCAAGAGACCCAGTACTTC
TRBJ2-3	-	TRBV10-3	-	CAISESRGSVDTDTQYF	TGTGCCATCAGTGAGTCTCGAGGTAGCGTTGACACAGATACGCAGTATTTT
TRBJ2-5	-	TRBV5-1	-	CASSFDTQETQYF	TGCGCCAGCAGCTTTGACACTCAAGAGACCCAGTACTTC
TRBJ2-1	TRBD1	TRBV6-6	-	CASRWTGGGNEQFF	TGTGCCAGCAGGTGGACAGGGGGCGGGAATGAGCAGTTCTTC
TRBJ1-2	-	TRBV11-2	-	CASSLGLGGHYGYTF	TGTGCCAGCAGCTTAGGGTTAGGGGGTCACTATGGCTACACCTTC
TRBJ2-7	-	TRBV7-8	-	CASSLHRLYEQYF	TGTGCCAGCAGCTTACACAGGCTCTACGAGCAGTACTTC
TRBJ1-6	-	TRBV27	-	CASSGGTLSYNSPLHF	TGTGCCAGCAGCGGGGGGACCCTCTCCTATAATTCACCCCTCCACTTT
TRBJ1-1	-	TRBV11-2	-	CASRPNRVGTEAFF	TGTGCCAGCAGGCCCAACAGGGTAGGCACTGAAGCTTTCTTT
TRBJ1-4	-	TRBV27	-	CASRTTGREKLFF	TGTGCCAGCAGGACCACAGGGCGTGAAAAACTGTTTTTT
TRBJ1-5	-	TRBV30	-	CAWSRNSNQPQHF	TGTGCCTGGAGTCGGAATAGCAATCAGCCCCAGCATTTT
TRBJ2-2	TRBD2	TRBV5-3	-	CARSSTRDRELAGGDTGELFF	TGTGCCAGAAGTTCTACCCGAGACAGAGAACTAGCGGGAGGAGACACCGGGGAGCTGTTTTTT
TRBJ2-2	-	TRBV5-6	few	CASSSYLTAGELFF	TGTGCCAGCAGCTCATACCTGACAGCCGGGGAGCTGTTTTTT
TRBJ2-5	-	TRBV28	-	CASTLGQLETQYF	TGTGCCAGCACCCTCGGACAGCTGGAGACCCAGTACTTC
TRBJ2-7	TRBD2	TRBV7-2	-	CASSGSSGGAIEQYF	TGTGCCAGCAGCGGATCTAGCGGGGGGGCAATCGAGCAGTACTTC
TRBJ1-4	-	TRBV5-5	-	CASSLGGRDWKEKLFF	TGTGCCAGCAGCTTGGGGGGCCGGGACTGGAAAGAAAAACTGTTTTTT
TRBJ1-1	-	TRBV9	few	CASSRLSGSTEAFF	TGTGCCAGCAGCCGCCTTTCAGGTAGCACTGAAGCTTTCTTT
TRBJ2-7	-	TRBV7-7	-	CASSLGGKPYEQYF	TGTGCCAGCAGCTTAGGAGGGAAGCCCTACGAGCAGTACTTC
TRBJ1-1	-	TRBV9	-	CASSVAGGVTEAFF	TGTGCCAGCAGCGTAGCAGGAGGGGTGACTGAAGCTTTCTTT
TRBJ2-7	-	TRBV9	-	CASSVTGAPSGEQYF	TGTGCCAGCAGCGTAACGGGGGCCCCATCTGGCGAGCAGTACTTC
TRBJ1-2	-	TRBV12-5	-	CASGLYRYGQKLPNYGYTF	TGTGCTAGTGGTTTGTACCGTTATGGACAGAAACTTCCTAACTATGGCTACACCTTC
TRBJ2-7	-	TRBV18	-	CASSPLTASYEQYF	TGTGCCAGCTCACCTCTCACAGCGAGCTACGAGCAGTACTTC
TRBJ2-6	-	TRBV28	-	CASSRLLSGANVLTF	TGTGCCAGCAGTCGCCTTCTATCTGGGGCCAACGTCCTGACTTTC
TRBJ2-5	-	TRBV6-6	-	CASSYLRGETQYF	TGTGCCAGCAGTTACCTTAGGGGAGAGACCCAGTACTTC
TRBJ2-3	-	TRBV29-1	-	CSVGLELTDTQYF	TGCAGCGTTGGTTTGGAGCTCACAGATACGCAGTATTTT
TRBJ1-1	TRBD1	TRBV6-5	once	CASSTGVLNTEAFF	TGTGCCAGCAGTACAGGGGTATTGAACACTGAAGCTTTCTTT
TRBJ1-2	TRBD1	TRBV5-1	-	CASSLEGQGYGYTF	TGCGCCAGCAGCTTGGAAGGACAGGGCTACGGCTACACCTTC
TRBJ2-1	-	TRBV2	-	CASSEATTQGEQFF	TGTGCCAGCAGTGAAGCGACCACGCAGGGGGAGCAGTTCTTC
TRBJ2-1	TRBD2	TRBV11-2	-	CASSWQLAGGYNEQFF	TGTGCCAGCAGCTGGCAACTAGCGGGGGGCTACAATGAGCAGTTCTTC
TRBJ2-2	-	TRBV11-2	-	CASSPIQGRSTGELFF	TGTGCCAGCAGCCCTATCCAGGGTAGGAGCACCGGGGAGCTGTTTTTT